These 29 T cell receptor beta chains share one sample of origin, sequenced in a study of blood T cell repertoires in COVID-19 (dated by TCRdb to between 2020 and 2021). Receptor libraries were prepared by the immunoSEQ multiplex PCR assay. TCRdb carries this immuneACCESS record with in-frame sequences only. Its versions omit some clonotypes, under half of them owing to an unresolved V gene in the studies checked, with the rest unexplained. Present in this sample are roughly 70,000 clones, around 89% of which were seen just once. Clones ranked in the top ten supply 5.5% to 8.5% of the sample. The sample was peripheral blood. These receptors were obtained from a woman at least 80 years old with active COVID-19.

The rearrangement links TRBV6-4 to TRBJ1-6; 10 bases match TRBD1. Germline CDR1 MRHNA, CDR2 SNTAGT. The V gene end was trimmed by 3 bases and the J gene end by 10 bases; junction bases not matched to a gene: 6. The length of the CDR3 is 15 residues. The CDR3 here is CASSESGTGDSPLHF. The CDR3 DNA reads as TGTGCCAGCAGTGAAAGTGGGACAGGGGACTCACCCCTCCACTTT.

The chain combines TRBV6-6 with TRBJ1-6, with a possible D match to TRBD1 (5 bases). The CDR3 extends over 13 amino acids. In germline, CDR1 is MNHNY, CDR2 SVGAGI (reference sequence). V lost 7 bases, J lost 8 bases, and 12 bases lay in between. CDR3 in DNA: TGTGCCAGCAAAGACAGAGATTATTCACCCCTCCACTTT. It translates to CASKDRDYSPLHF.

This clone was detected once. J is TRBJ2-7 and V is TRBV19; the D is unclear. Trimming pared 3 bases from V and 2 bases from J, leaving 8 bases between. The CDR3 covers 13 residues. Germline V gives CDR1 LNHDA, CDR2 SQIVND (reference sequence). The CDR3 nucleotides are TGTGCCAGTAGTATCCAGGTGACCTACGAGCAGTACTTC. Translation gives CASSIQVTYEQYF.

The chain combines TRBV7-9 with TRBJ2-3; 12 nucleotides match TRBD2. There are 16 residues in the CDR3. The germline gives CDR1 SEHNR, CDR2 FQNEAQ (reference sequence). The V and J ends lost 1 base and 1 base, in that order; junction bases with no gene match: 0. The CDR3: CASSLGLAGGTDTQYF. CDR3 nucleotides: TGTGCCAGCAGCTTAGGACTAGCGGGAGGCACAGATACGCAGTATTTT.

CDR3 bases: TGTGCCAGCAGCTCGCCGGGACTTCCCTACAATGAGCAGTTCTTC. Its protein product is CASSSPGLPYNEQFF. The V gene is TRBV11-3, the J gene TRBJ2-1, with TRBD2 as a possible D gene (6 bases). Germline-derived CDR1 and CDR2 are SGHNT and YENEEA. The CDR3 totals 15 residues. Trimming left V 4 bases short and J 2 bases short, with 12 bases between.

The V and J genes are TRBV7-3 and TRBJ2-7; 10 bases match TRBD2. After removal of 3 bases from V and 3 bases from J, the junction contained 5 bases not matched to a gene. Germline V CDR1 and CDR2: SGHTA, FQGTGA. The CDR3 covers 15 residues. CDR3 bases: TGTGCCAGCAGCTTCCCCGGGACTAGCGACTACGAGCAGTACTTC. Its translation: CASSFPGTSDYEQYF.

This chain joins TRBV21-1 and TRBJ2-7; the D segment call TRBD2 is taken from the table without a DNA check. TRBV21-1 is classified as a pseudogene. The CDR3 has 17 amino acids. The chain's CDR3 is CASRGKGRLAVSYEQYF. Written as DNA, the CDR3 is TGTGCCAGCAGGGGAAAAGGGAGATTAGCGGTATCCTACGAGCAGTACTTC.

The chain combines TRBV11-1 with TRBJ2-7, with a tentative D call TRBD2 (5 bases). In germline, CDR1 is SGHAT, CDR2 FQDESV (reference sequence). CDR3 length: 14 residues. V was pared by 7 bases and J by 4 bases, with 17 bases between. The CDR3 DNA sequence: TGTGCCAGCAACCCCACCAGCGAGGGATACGAGCAGTACTTC. Its protein product is CASNPTSEGYEQYF.

This chain joins TRBV4-3 and TRBJ2-3, with a weak D call TRBD2 (6 bases). V dropped 0 bases and J dropped 1 base, with 8 bases sitting between them. In germline, CDR1 is LGHNA, CDR2 YSLEER. The CDR3 is made up of 15 amino acids. CDR3 sequence (DNA): TGCGCCAGCAGCCAAGATTGGGGGGGCACAGATACGCAGTATTTT. Its translation: CASSQDWGGTDTQYF.

The chain links TRBV7-2 to TRBJ2-5; a weak D match, TRBD1 (6 bases). CDR1 and CDR2 from the germline V gene are SGHTA and FQGNSA. The CDR3 totals 16 residues. Deletions cut 1 base from V and 4 bases from J, with 16 bases between. This CDR3 reads CASSLGLHRVGETQYF. The CDR3 nucleotides read TGTGCCAGCAGCTTAGGCCTTCACAGGGTGGGAGAGACCCAGTACTTC.

The DNA of the CDR3 is TGTGCCAGCAGCCCGGGACTTGGCAGGGTCGAGTACGAGCAGTACTTC. This encodes CASSPGLGRVEYEQYF. V gene TRBV5-6 combines with J gene TRBJ2-7; TRBD2 might be the D (6 bases). The V end was cut by 4 bases, the J end by 4 bases, with 21 bases between. Per the germline V gene, CDR1 is SGHDT and CDR2 is YYEEEE. The CDR3 consists of 16 residues.

This clone was counted once. The chain recombines TRBV7-3 with TRBJ2-1, with D perhaps matching TRBD2 (5 bases). The CDR3 contains 14 residues. CDR1 is SGHTA and CDR2 is FQGTGA in the germline V gene. V was clipped by 5 bases and J by 13 bases, with 21 bases between them. CDR3 coding DNA: TGTGCCAGCAGCAGATCCTCACTAGGTCGGGAACAGTTCTTC. Its translation: CASSRSSLGREQFF.

The rearrangement joins TRBV25-1 to TRBJ1-4; 7 nucleotides agree with TRBD1. CDR1 is MGHDK, CDR2 SYGVNS, per germline. V was clipped by 8 bases and J by 8 bases; unmatched bases: 14. This CDR3 is 15 amino acids long. This CDR3 is CASSRPGTDTEKLFF. CDR3 sequence (DNA): TGTGCCAGCTCCAGACCCGGGACAGATACCGAAAAACTGTTTTTT.

V is TRBV9 and J is TRBJ2-7; the match to TRBD2 covers 8 bases. CDR1 SGDLS and CDR2 YYNGEE come from the germline V gene. The CDR3 is 17 amino acids. V shed 0 bases and J 2 bases; nucleotides not matched to a gene: 10. The CDR3, as DNA: TGTGCCAGCAGCGTAGCCCCAGGGACTAGGGGTCCCTACGAGCAGTACTTC. Protein product: CASSVAPGTRGPYEQYF. The whole variable domain, remainder taken from reference TRBV9 and TRBJ2-7, is DSGVTQTPKHLITATGQRVTLRCSPRSGDLSVYWYQQSLDQGLQFLIQYYNGEERAKGNILERFSAQQFPDLHSELNLSSLELGDSALYFCASSVAPGTRGPYEQYFGPGTRLTVT.

The rearrangement links TRBV5-6 to TRBJ2-1; 9 bases fit TRBD1. Germline-derived CDR1 and CDR2 are SGHDT and YYEEEE. The V segment lost 1 base and the J segment 7 bases; nucleotides outside the gene matches: 9. The CDR3 spans 16 residues. The CDR3 coding sequence is TGTGCCAGCAGCTTGCCTGGGACAGGGTCATCAAATGAGCAGTTCTTC. Translated, it gives CASSLPGTGSSNEQFF. Combining the CDR3 with reference TRBV5-6 and TRBJ2-1 gives the whole variable domain DAGVTQSPTHLIKTRGQQVTLRCSPKSGHDTVSWYQQALGQGPQFIFQYYEEEERQRGNFPDRFSGHQFPNYSSELNVNALLLGDSALYLCASSLPGTGSSNEQFFGPGTRLTVL.

The chain links TRBV9 to TRBJ2-2; the match to TRBD2 covers 7 bases. This CDR3 region has 17 residues. Germline assignment: CDR1 SGDLS and CDR2 YYNGEE. The J segment lost 1 base and the V segment lost 0 bases, leaving 6 bases of the junction unmatched. The DNA for the CDR3 is TGTGCCAGCAGCGTAGGGTGGGGGAGGGAGAACACCGGGGAGCTGTTTTTT. Translated, it gives CASSVGWGRENTGELFF.

The rearrangement joins TRBV7-9 to TRBJ2-7; weak D call: TRBD2 (6 bases). Germline lookup yields CDR1 SEHNR and CDR2 FQNEAQ (reference sequence). The CDR3 extends over 17 amino acids. Trimming removed 1 base from V and 4 bases from J, with 20 bases in between. For the CDR3, the DNA is TGTGCCAGCAGCTTAGGTTTCGGCGGGAATGAGCTGTACGAGCAGTACTTC. Amino acids: CASSLGFGGNELYEQYF. The full variable domain, with the rest looked up from reference TRBV7-9 and TRBJ2-7, is DTGVSQNPRHKITKRGQNVTFRCDPISEHNRLYWYRQTLGQGPEFLTYFQNEAQLEKSRLLSDRFSAERPKGSFSTLEIQRTEQGDSAMYLCASSLGFGGNELYEQYFGPGTRLTVT.

This chain links TRBV5-1 with TRBJ1-2; 7 nucleotides align to TRBD1. V lost 6 bases, J lost 6 bases, and 11 bases stayed unmatched. CDR3 length: 14 amino acids. Germline lookup yields CDR1 SGHRS and CDR2 YFSETQ. The CDR3 coding sequence is TGCGCCAGCACCGAGAATAGGGGGCGCGATGGCTACACCTTC. Amino acids: CASTENRGRDGYTF.

This chain joins TRBV30 and TRBJ2-7, with unresolved D. Germline CDR1 and CDR2: GTSNPN and SVGIG (reference sequence). V shed 2 bases and J shed 3 bases, with 11 bases lying between them. The CDR3 sequence is 13 residues long. The CDR3 nucleotides are TGTGCCTGGAGTATGACACATTACTACGAGCAGTACTTC. Translating it yields CAWSMTHYYEQYF.

The CDR3 is CASRGLGGSGANVLTF. The CDR3, as DNA: TGTGCCAGCAGGGGACTGGGGGGCTCTGGGGCCAACGTCCTGACTTTC. The V call is TRBV25-1, the J call TRBJ2-6; TRBD2 might be the D (6 bases). Germline V gene lookup returns CDR1 MGHDK and CDR2 SYGVNS. V was shortened by 6 bases and J by 0 bases, with 12 bases between the two germline ends. The CDR3 sequence is 16 residues long.

V gene TRBV7-9 combines with J gene TRBJ2-2, with D possibly matching TRBD1 (5 bases). Germline CDR1 is SEHNR and CDR2 is FQNEAQ (reference sequence). Trimming shortened V by 7 bases and J by 7 bases, and 13 bases separated the two germline ends. This CDR3 has 13 residues. CDR3 nucleotides: TGTGCCAGCACCCAGGGAAGCGTCGGGGAGCTGTTTTTT. Translation gives CASTQGSVGELFF. Full variable domain (outside the CDR3, taken from reference TRBV7-9 and TRBJ2-2): DTGVSQNPRHKITKRGQNVTFRCDPISEHNRLYWYRQTLGQGPEFLTYFQNEAQLEKSRLLSDRFSAERPKGSFSTLEIQRTEQGDSAMYLCASTQGSVGELFFGEGSRLTVL.

The rearrangement uses TRBV4-3 and TRBJ2-7, with 8 bases that match TRBD2. The V gene's germline CDR1 is LGHNA and CDR2 YSLEER. The V gene end was trimmed by 4 bases and the J gene end by 7 bases; junction bases not matched to a gene: 9. The CDR3 has 14 amino acids. CDR3 DNA sequence: TGCGCCAGCAGCCCTGGTAGCGGGATTGGTGAGCAGTACTTC. It yields the protein CASSPGSGIGEQYF.

This chain connects TRBV19 to TRBJ2-3; TRBD2 matches at 14 bases. This CDR3 contains 17 residues. V dropped 5 bases and J dropped 5; count of bases not matched to a gene: 9. Germline V gene lookup returns CDR1 LNHDA and CDR2 SQIVND (reference sequence). CDR3 amino acids: CASSPWTSGRLRDTQYF. DNA of the CDR3: TGTGCCAGTAGTCCGTGGACTAGCGGGAGGTTGAGAGATACGCAGTATTTT.

V gene TRBV19 combines with J gene TRBJ1-5; the match to TRBD1 covers 8 bases. There are 16 residues in the CDR3. Germline V CDR1 and CDR2: LNHDA, SQIVND (reference sequence). With V trimmed by 6 bases and J by 0 bases, 7 bases remained unmatched. The CDR3 here is CASRMTGDYSNQPQHF. The DNA for the CDR3 is TGTGCCAGTAGAATGACAGGGGATTATAGCAATCAGCCCCAGCATTTT. The whole variable domain, remainder taken from reference TRBV19 and TRBJ1-5, is DGGITQSPKYLFRKEGQNVTLSCEQNLNHDAMYWYRQDPGQGLRLIYYSQIVNDFQKGDIAEGYSVSREKKESFPLTVTSAQKNPTAFYLCASRMTGDYSNQPQHFGDGTRLSIL.

The gene calls are TRBV30 and TRBJ2-3, with 10 bases matching TRBD1. V was clipped by 1 base and J by 3 bases; unmatched bases: 4. CDR1 and CDR2 (germline): GTSNPN, SVGIG (reference sequence). There are 15 residues in the CDR3. The CDR3: CAWSGDRGGTDTQYF. DNA of the CDR3: TGTGCCTGGAGTGGGGACAGGGGCGGAACAGATACGCAGTATTTT.

This clone appeared a single time. V and J are TRBV12-3 or TRBV12-4 and TRBJ1-2, with D tentatively TRBD1 (5 bases). The V end lost 7 bases, the J end lost 6 bases, and 15 bases lay between the germline ends. CDR3 size: 13 residues. The CDR3 DNA reads TGTGCCAGCACCCCCGGAGGGACCCATGGCTACACCTTC. Amino acid sequence: CASTPGGTHGYTF.

The chain carries TRBV30 and TRBJ2-5; TRBD2 matches 11 bases. The junction had 12 bases not matched to a gene; V was cut back by 1 base and J by 5 bases. The CDR3 has 17 residues. Germline CDR1 GTSNPN, CDR2 SVGIG (reference sequence). The CDR3 nucleotides read TGTGCCTGGAGTGGAACTAGCGGGAGCCCTTTCGGGGAGACCCAGTACTTC. Residues: CAWSGTSGSPFGETQYF.

The chain joins TRBV19 to TRBJ1-3; weak D call: TRBD1 (5 bases). V was trimmed by 7 bases and J by 4 bases, leaving 11 bases between them. The CDR3 has 13 amino acids. Germline V gene lookup returns CDR1 LNHDA and CDR2 SQIVND (reference sequence). CDR3: CASKGNSGNTIYF. The DNA for the CDR3 is TGTGCCAGTAAGGGGAATTCCGGAAACACCATATATTTT.

This clone came up a few times. The chain links TRBV7-9 to TRBJ2-1; a weak D match, TRBD2 (6 bases). Trimming pared 3 bases from V and 9 bases from J, leaving 12 bases between. The CDR3 loop spans 13 amino acids. Germline CDR1 is SEHNR and CDR2 is FQNEAQ (reference sequence). The CDR3 nucleotides read TGTGCCAGCAGCTTTCCGGGAGCGGTTGAGCAGTTCTTC. Translated: CASSFPGAVEQFF.